Listed here is a single T cell receptor beta chain. Antigen: not known. Deletions cut 7 bases from V and 3 bases from J, with 8 bases between. This CDR3 region has 12 residues. The V gene's germline CDR1 is SGDLS and CDR2 YYNGEE. Participants living with HIV all received treatment in the United States. The run of the v3.0 immunoSEQ assay was at survey level. Sequencing used immunoSEQ multiplex PCR; TCRdb keeps in-frame clones, though not all of them. Of under 30,000 clones in the sample, around four fifths were seen once. The sample belongs to a study of long-term antiretroviral therapy in people with HIV. Study-wide points: The blood, collected between the mid-2000s and the late 2010s, was possibly taken under older ART regimens.

Here the sequenced sample was unsorted PBMCs, taken 3 years after starting antiretroviral therapy. The clonotype comes from a young man with HIV. J is TRBJ1-5 and V is TRBV9; tentatively, D is TRBD1 (5 bases). CDR3 nucleotides: TGTGCCAGCGGGGGTACCAATCAGCCCCAGCATTTT. Translated: CASGGTNQPQHF.